This TCR beta chain was sequenced for a study of cytomegalovirus exposure and HLA in healthy donors. The table came from immunoSEQ multiplex PCR; TCRdb's copy has only in-frame clones and leaves some out. This table has roughly 120,000 clones, nearly 90% appearing once. Looked up from germline, CDR1 is SGHRS and CDR2 is YFSETQ. CDR3 length: 16 amino acids. V dropped 4 bases and J dropped 3; count of bases not matched to a gene: 9. The chain is built from TRBV5-1 and TRBJ2-7; 11 nucleotides line up with TRBD1. The source material was PBMCs. The sequence came from a man aged 25 to 40 in good health and CMV-seronegative. The CDR3 sequence: CASSLGQGAIHYEQYF. The DNA of the CDR3 is TGCGCCAGCAGCCTAGGACAGGGGGCGATTCACTACGAGCAGTACTTC. The full variable domain, rest sourced from reference TRBV5-1 and TRBJ2-7, is KAGVTQTPRYLIKTRGQQVTLSCSPISGHRSVSWYQQTPGQGLQFLFEYFSETQRNKGNFPGRFSGRQFSNSRSEMNVSTLELGDSALYLCASSLGQGAIHYEQYFGPGTRLTVT.